The 5 T cell receptor beta chains below come from one sample, sequenced in a study of cytomegalovirus exposure and HLA in healthy donors. Both 60 Vbeta primers and 13 Jbeta primers went into the PCR. The protocol was immunoSEQ multiplex PCR, while the TCRdb copy is restricted to in-frame clones and leaves out a portion. The table lists 150,000 to 200,000 clones, just over 70% of them singletons. The sample comprised PBMCs. These receptor sequences come from a man aged 18 to 29 in good health and CMV-seropositive.

The chain joins TRBV28 to TRBJ2-5; D is perhaps TRBD2 (6 bases). V was trimmed by 2 bases and J by 5 bases, leaving 21 bases between them. This CDR3 comprises 17 residues. Germline CDR1 is MDHEN and CDR2 is SYDVKM. CDR3 sequence reads: CASSLREIGTGRETQYF. Written as DNA, the CDR3 is TGTGCCAGCAGTTTAAGGGAAATCGGGACTGGTCGGGAGACCCAGTACTTC.

J is TRBJ2-1 and V is TRBV18, with D hard to call. This CDR3 is built from 13 residues. V shed 7 bases and J shed 0 bases, with 7 bases lying between them. Germline assignment: CDR1 KGHSH and CDR2 LQKENI. As DNA, the CDR3 is TGTGCCAGCTGTCCCGGCTCCTACAATGAGCAGTTCTTC. Protein sequence: CASCPGSYNEQFF.

Concerning this clone itself: This sample also contains other DNA sequences that code for the same CDR3. J is TRBJ2-1 and V is TRBV5-1, with D tentatively TRBD2 (7 bases). The CDR3 contains 15 residues. From germline, CDR1 is SGHRS and CDR2 YFSETQ. The V end was cut by 3 bases, the J end by 1 base, with 11 bases between. CDR3 sequence reads: CASSSEGGSYNEQFF. CDR3 DNA: TGCGCCAGCAGCTCCGAGGGGGGGTCCTACAATGAGCAGTTCTTC.

The V gene is TRBV19, the J gene TRBJ2-1; 10 nucleotides match TRBD2. The CDR3 is 15 residues long. J gave up 4 bases and V 4 bases, and 4 bases lay outside the gene matches. CDR1 and CDR2 (germline): LNHDA, SQIVND (reference sequence). The CDR3 bases are TGTGCCAGTAGTAAATTAGCGGGGGGATACAATGAGCAGTTCTTC. Amino acid sequence: CASSKLAGGYNEQFF.

This chain links TRBV6-5 with TRBJ1-2, with D perhaps matching TRBD1 (6 bases). The length of the CDR3 is 14 residues. CDR1 is MNHEY and CDR2 is SVGAGI in the germline V gene. The germline V and J ends were trimmed by 5 bases and 4 bases, with 14 bases remaining between them. CDR3 residues: CASSPRTVSYGYTF. The CDR3 nucleotides read TGTGCCAGCAGTCCCCGGACAGTCAGCTATGGCTACACCTTC.